The 31 T cell receptor beta chains presented below share a single source sample, sequenced in a study of cytomegalovirus exposure and HLA in healthy donors. The PCR ran on 60 Vbeta and 13 Jbeta primers. Here immunoSEQ multiplex PCR was the method, and the copy in TCRdb shows in-frame clones only, minus some. Here the sample spans 90,000 to 110,000 clones, approximately 82% being singletons. The specimen sequenced was PBMCs. The source of these receptors is a man aged 35-49 years in good health and CMV-seropositive.

V usage is TRBV28 and J usage is TRBJ2-7, with a possible D match to TRBD1 (6 bases). The CDR3 loop spans 16 amino acids. Trimming took 6 bases from V and 0 from J, leaving 18 bases between them. The germline V gene has CDR1 MDHEN and CDR2 SYDVKM. The CDR3 loop reads CASSRSDRLSSYEQYF. The CDR3 nucleotides are TGTGCCAGCAGCCGATCCGACAGGCTTAGCTCCTACGAGCAGTACTTC.

In nucleotides, the CDR3 is TGTGCCAGCAGCCCCTCCGGGACTAGCGGCTACAATGAGCAGTTCTTC. Residues: CASSPSGTSGYNEQFF. This chain links TRBV7-9 with TRBJ2-1; 11 bases align to TRBD2. The CDR3 runs 16 residues. CDR1 SEHNR and CDR2 FQNEAQ come from the germline V gene (reference sequence). V was pared by 5 bases and J by 3 bases, with 6 bases of the junction left unmatched. Filled out from reference TRBV7-9 and TRBJ2-1, the complete variable domain reads DTGVSQNPRHKITKRGQNVTFRCDPISEHNRLYWYRQTLGQGPEFLTYFQNEAQLEKSRLLSDRFSAERPKGSFSTLEIQRTEQGDSAMYLCASSPSGTSGYNEQFFGPGTRLTVL.

The gene calls are TRBV7-2 and TRBJ2-1; D ambiguous. The V gene's germline CDR1 is SGHTA and CDR2 FQGNSA. The CDR3 spans 16 residues. The V and J ends lost 0 bases and 5 bases respectively, with 14 bases between them. CDR3 coding DNA: TGTGCCAGCAGCTTAGCGCCCAGTTACCCCGACAATGAGCAGTTCTTC. This codes for CASSLAPSYPDNEQFF.

V and J are TRBV5-4 and TRBJ2-5; TRBD2 aligns across 8 bases. The CDR3 is 15 residues long. CDR1 and CDR2 from the germline V gene are SGHNT and YYREEE (reference sequence). V lost 2 bases and J lost 2; bases outside the gene matches: 5. The DNA of the CDR3 is TGTGCCAGCAGCTTCGCGAGCGGGGGACAAGAGACCCAGTACTTC. It is translated as CASSFASGGQETQYF. The variable domain in full, completed from reference TRBV5-4 and TRBJ2-5, reads ETGVTQSPTHLIKTRGQQVTLRCSSQSGHNTVSWYQQALGQGPQFIFQYYREEENGRGNFPPRFSGLQFPNYSSELNVNALELDDSALYLCASSFASGGQETQYFGPGTRLLVL.

The rearrangement joins TRBV21-1 to TRBJ2-3; the DNA was not compared with TRBD2, the D call given in the table. TRBV21-1 is given as a pseudogene. This CDR3 has 15 amino acids. In nucleotides, the CDR3 is TGTGCCAGCAGCAAAGGGACTAGCGGAACAGATACGCAGTATTTT. Translation gives CASSKGTSGTDTQYF.

This sequence joins TRBV4-1 and TRBJ1-1, with D perhaps TRBD1 (6 bases). The V gene's germline CDR1 is MGHRA and CDR2 YSYEKL. This CDR3 spans 16 amino acids. V was cut by 4 bases and J by 0 bases, with 15 bases left in between. CDR3 sequence (DNA): TGCGCCAGCAGCCCAGGCGGGGGGCGGCTGAACACTGAAGCTTTCTTT. Translating gives CASSPGGGRLNTEAFF.

The chain links TRBV7-2 to TRBJ2-7; 9 nucleotides match TRBD1. V gave up 5 bases and J gave up 7 bases; unmatched junction bases: 6. The CDR3 runs to 13 residues. Germline lookup yields CDR1 SGHTA and CDR2 FQGNSA. CDR3 residues: CASSKQGAGEQYF. The CDR3 DNA is TGTGCCAGCAGCAAACAGGGGGCGGGTGAGCAGTACTTC.

This clone was detected once. CDR3 loop: CSVGGWGGAFFEQFF. The CDR3 nucleotides read TGCAGCGTTGGGGGTTGGGGGGGGGCGTTTTTTGAGCAGTTCTTC. The chain combines TRBV29-1 with TRBJ2-1; possible D gene TRBD2, 7 bases. Trimming removed 4 bases at V and 9 bases at J, with 22 bases between. Per the germline V gene, CDR1 is SQVTM and CDR2 is ANQGSEA. There are 15 residues in the CDR3.

The chain uses TRBV30 and TRBJ1-2; D perhaps matches TRBD1 (6 bases). Germline CDR1 is GTSNPN and CDR2 is SVGIG (reference sequence). The V gene lost 2 bases and the J gene lost 4 bases, with 14 bases spanning the gap. The CDR3 is 14 amino acids. The CDR3 DNA sequence: TGTGCCTGGAGTCGTGACAGGACGGCCTATGGCTACACCTTC. It yields the protein CAWSRDRTAYGYTF.

On this clone: A read error may account for a junction end that differs from germline. The chain joins TRBV7-9 to TRBJ2-7, with D unresolved. Germline V gives CDR1 SEHNR, CDR2 FQNEAQ (reference sequence). The CDR3 spans 15 residues. The CDR3 DNA reads as TGTTCCAGCAGCTTAGTAGAACAGCTGGCCTACGAGCAGTACTTC. Translation: CSSSLVEQLAYEQYF.

This rearrangement joins TRBV7-3 to TRBJ2-1; D is possibly TRBD1 (6 bases). This CDR3 has 13 residues. The germline V gene encodes CDR1 SGHTA and CDR2 FQGTGA. V lost 5 bases to trimming and J lost 6 bases, with 11 bases between them. CDR3 region: CASSLTGINEQFF. For the CDR3, the DNA is TGTGCCAGCAGCCTCACAGGGATCAATGAGCAGTTCTTC.

The chain recombines TRBV13 with TRBJ2-5, with 8 bases matching TRBD2. V was pared by 1 base and J by 7 bases, with 5 bases of the junction left unmatched. The CDR3 has 14 residues. Germline-derived CDR1 and CDR2 are PRHDT and FYEKMQ (reference sequence). The CDR3: CASSLAGSGATQYF. Written as DNA, the CDR3 is TGTGCCAGCAGCTTAGCGGGTAGCGGGGCGACCCAGTACTTC.

This chain connects TRBV19 to TRBJ1-4; D not resolved. The CDR3 has 15 amino acids. CDR1 and CDR2 from the germline V gene are LNHDA and SQIVND (reference sequence). Trimming removed 5 bases at V and 0 bases at J, with 10 bases between. CDR3 in DNA: TGTGCCAGTAGTCCGGGATTTGCAACTAATGAAAAACTGTTTTTT. It translates to CASSPGFATNEKLFF. The whole variable domain, remainder taken from reference TRBV19 and TRBJ1-4, is DGGITQSPKYLFRKEGQNVTLSCEQNLNHDAMYWYRQDPGQGLRLIYYSQIVNDFQKGDIAEGYSVSREKKESFPLTVTSAQKNPTAFYLCASSPGFATNEKLFFGSGTQLSVL.

The chain links TRBV19 to TRBJ1-6; 8 nucleotides align to TRBD1. Per the germline V gene, CDR1 is LNHDA and CDR2 is SQIVND (reference sequence). The trim removed 8 bases at V and 8 bases at J, leaving 11 bases unmatched. This CDR3 region has 15 residues. DNA of the CDR3: TGTGCCAGTTCTTCCGACCAGGGGGCTTATTCACCCCTCCACTTT. The encoded protein is CASSSDQGAYSPLHF. Variable domain in full (rest from reference TRBV19 and TRBJ1-6): DGGITQSPKYLFRKEGQNVTLSCEQNLNHDAMYWYRQDPGQGLRLIYYSQIVNDFQKGDIAEGYSVSREKKESFPLTVTSAQKNPTAFYLCASSSDQGAYSPLHFGNGTRLTVT.

This chain links TRBV4-1 with TRBJ2-7; 12 bases are a match to TRBD2. The CDR3 length is 16 residues. V shed 1 base and J 1 base; nucleotides not matched to a gene: 2. Germline CDR1 is MGHRA and CDR2 is YSYEKL. The CDR3 sequence: CASSQGLAGVSYEQYF. The CDR3 DNA follows: TGCGCCAGCAGCCAAGGACTAGCGGGAGTATCCTACGAGCAGTACTTC.

This rearrangement joins TRBV11-2 to TRBJ2-7, with D perhaps TRBD1 (6 bases). Germline assignment: CDR1 SGHAT and CDR2 FQNNGV. This CDR3 comprises 12 residues. Trimming took off 5 bases at V and 4 bases at J, with 9 bases between the two ends. This chain's CDR3 is CASSPDRYEQYF. For the CDR3, the DNA is TGTGCCAGCAGCCCCGACAGGTACGAGCAGTACTTC.

The chain links TRBV18 to TRBJ2-5; 9 bases align to TRBD1. CDR1 and CDR2 from the germline V gene are KGHSH and LQKENI. V trimming: 5 bases; J trimming: 2 bases; junction bases outside the gene matches: 6. This CDR3 region has 15 residues. The CDR3 nucleotides are TGTGCCAGCTCATTCCGGGACAGGGAACAAGAGACCCAGTACTTC. Encoded protein: CASSFRDREQETQYF.

This chain connects TRBV7-2 to TRBJ2-7; D is undetermined. The germline V gene encodes CDR1 SGHTA and CDR2 FQGNSA. This CDR3 comprises 14 residues. V lost 5 bases and J 6 bases, leaving 17 bases between the germline ends. This CDR3 is CASSGARNNGEQYF. CDR3 bases: TGTGCCAGCAGCGGTGCGCGCAATAACGGCGAGCAGTACTTC.

This chain connects TRBV5-6 to TRBJ2-5; D perhaps matches TRBD1 (6 bases). The germline CDR1 and CDR2 sequences are SGHDT and YYEEEE. V dropped 5 bases and J dropped 4 bases, with 15 bases sitting between them. The CDR3 has 14 amino acids. The CDR3 loop reads CASSSLDSTETQYF. CDR3 in DNA: TGTGCCAGCAGTTCCTTGGACAGCACAGAGACCCAGTACTTC.

The table lists this clone with a few counts. The chain uses TRBV4-1 and TRBJ1-2; D ambiguous. CDR1 and CDR2 (germline): MGHRA, YSYEKL. The V gene lost 2 bases and the J gene lost 9 bases, with 19 bases spanning the gap. The CDR3 has 15 amino acids. In DNA form, the CDR3 reads TGCGCCAGCAGCCAAAGGACCGGGAGCCCATATAGCTACACCTTC. Encoded protein: CASSQRTGSPYSYTF.

This chain joins TRBV9 and TRBJ2-5; 9 bases fit TRBD2. This CDR3 is built from 16 residues. Germline CDR1 and CDR2: SGDLS and YYNGEE. V shed 0 bases and J 3 bases; nucleotides not matched to a gene: 6. CDR3 in amino acids: CASSVGVAGVEETQYF. The CDR3 bases are TGTGCCAGCAGCGTAGGGGTAGCGGGGGTGGAAGAGACCCAGTACTTC.

The chain couples TRBV4-1 to TRBJ1-1; tentative D call: TRBD1 (5 bases). This CDR3 has 16 amino acids. Germline assignment: CDR1 MGHRA and CDR2 YSYEKL. The germline V and J ends were trimmed by 0 bases and 0 bases, with 11 bases remaining between them. The CDR3 nucleotides read TGCGCCAGCAGCCAAGATTATCAGGGAATGAACACTGAAGCTTTCTTT. Translating gives CASSQDYQGMNTEAFF.

This chain connects TRBV19 to TRBJ1-4; D remains unclear. The CDR3 is 13 amino acids. Germline CDR1 and CDR2: LNHDA and SQIVND (reference sequence). Trimming shortened V by 5 bases and J by 4 bases, and 8 bases separated the two germline ends. The CDR3 region is CASSYSYNEKLFF. The CDR3, as DNA: TGTGCCAGTAGTTACAGTTATAATGAAAAACTGTTTTTT.

The V and J genes are TRBV12-2 and TRBJ2-1; TRBD1, the table's D call, was not compared with the DNA. TRBV12-2 is a pseudogene locus. The CDR3 loop spans 16 amino acids. CDR3 region: CASRLIRTGDDNEQFF. In DNA form, the CDR3 reads TGTGCAAGTCGCTTAATTAGGACAGGGGATGACAATGAGCAGTTCTTC.

There are a few counts of this clone. The chain recombines TRBV7-2 with TRBJ2-7, with 8 bases matching TRBD2. The CDR3 consists of 14 residues. J gave up 5 bases and V 0 bases, and 3 bases lay outside the gene matches. Per germline, CDR1 SGHTA and CDR2 FQGNSA. CDR3 sequence reads: CASSLATGRDEQYF. The DNA for the CDR3 is TGTGCCAGCAGCTTAGCGACCGGGAGGGACGAGCAGTACTTC.

The V call is TRBV27, the J call TRBJ2-1, with a weak D call TRBD2 (5 bases). Trimming removed 5 bases from V and 3 bases from J, with 11 bases in between. This CDR3 has 14 amino acids. In germline, CDR1 is MNHEY, CDR2 SMNVEV (reference sequence). DNA of the CDR3: TGTGCCAGCAGTCTAGGACTTATCTACAATGAGCAGTTCTTC. The encoded protein is CASSLGLIYNEQFF.

The chain recombines TRBV7-9 with TRBJ2-1; 10 bases agree with TRBD2. Trimming removed 5 bases from V and 14 bases from J; junction bases left unmatched: 12. Germline V gene lookup returns CDR1 SEHNR and CDR2 FQNEAQ (reference sequence). The CDR3 totals 14 residues. DNA of the CDR3: TGTGCCAGCAGCCCCTATCAAATAGCGGGGGGAGAGTTCTTC. It is translated as CASSPYQIAGGEFF.

This clone was counted only a few times. The V call is TRBV5-4, the J call TRBJ2-5; D might be TRBD2 (6 bases). Germline V gene data show CDR1 as SGHNT and CDR2 as YYREEE (reference sequence). This CDR3 contains 15 residues. V lost 0 bases and J 2 bases, leaving 11 bases between the germline ends. The DNA for the CDR3 is TGTGCCAGCAGCTTGGAACCGGGAGAACAAGAGACCCAGTACTTC. Its protein product is CASSLEPGEQETQYF. Using reference TRBV5-4 and TRBJ2-5 for the parts outside the CDR3, the full variable domain is ETGVTQSPTHLIKTRGQQVTLRCSSQSGHNTVSWYQQALGQGPQFIFQYYREEENGRGNFPPRFSGLQFPNYSSELNVNALELDDSALYLCASSLEPGEQETQYFGPGTRLLVL.

This chain joins TRBV19 and TRBJ1-1; tentative D call: TRBD1 (6 bases). The CDR3 covers 13 residues. With 7 bases removed from V and 0 bases from J, the gap between germline ends came to 9 bases. Germline values: CDR1 LNHDA, CDR2 SQIVND (reference sequence). DNA for the CDR3: TGTGCCAGTAAACAGGGTTTGAACACTGAAGCTTTCTTT. Amino acid sequence: CASKQGLNTEAFF.

The chain couples TRBV4-3 to TRBJ2-7, with a possible D match to TRBD2 (6 bases). There are 17 residues in the CDR3. CDR1 LGHNA and CDR2 YSLEER come from the germline V gene. Trimming removed 1 base from V and 1 base from J, with 17 bases in between. This CDR3 reads CASSQGRVVGLSYEQYF. Here the CDR3 DNA reads TGCGCCAGCAGCCAAGGGAGGGTGGTGGGGCTGTCCTACGAGCAGTACTTC.

The chain carries TRBV29-1 and TRBJ1-1; a weak D match, TRBD1 (5 bases). Germline V lookup: CDR1 SQVTM, CDR2 ANQGSEA. The CDR3 totals 11 residues. Trimming left V 7 bases short and J 4 bases short, with 10 bases between. CDR3 nucleotide sequence: TGCAGCGCCGCAGGGTCCACTGAAGCTTTCTTT. Translated, it gives CSAAGSTEAFF.